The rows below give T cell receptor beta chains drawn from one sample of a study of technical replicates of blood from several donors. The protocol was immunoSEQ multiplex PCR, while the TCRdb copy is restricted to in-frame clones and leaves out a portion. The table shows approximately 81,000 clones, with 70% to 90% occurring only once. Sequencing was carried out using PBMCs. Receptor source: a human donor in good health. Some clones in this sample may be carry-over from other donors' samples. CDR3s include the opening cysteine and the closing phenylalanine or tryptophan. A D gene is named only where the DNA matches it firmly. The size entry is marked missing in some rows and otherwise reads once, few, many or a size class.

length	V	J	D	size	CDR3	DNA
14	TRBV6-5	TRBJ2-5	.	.	CASSPTTTGETQYF	TGTGCCAGCAGTCCGACCACGACGGGAGAGACCCAGTACTTC
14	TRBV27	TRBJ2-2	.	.	CASSRGQLNGELFF	TGTGCCAGCAGCCGCGGACAGTTAAACGGGGAGCTGTTTTTT
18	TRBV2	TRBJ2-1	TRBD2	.	CASSEGAGGVKSYNEQFF	TGTGCCAGCAGTGAGGGAGCGGGAGGGGTTAAGTCCTACAATGAGCAGTTCTTC
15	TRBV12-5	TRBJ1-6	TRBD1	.	CASGSQGAVNSPLHF	TGTGCTAGTGGTTCCCAGGGGGCAGTCAATTCACCCCTCCACTTT
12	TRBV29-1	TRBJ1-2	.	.	CSALGAEPGYTF	TGCAGCGCTCTGGGGGCAGAGCCTGGCTACACCTTC
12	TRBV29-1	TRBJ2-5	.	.	CSVDRSQETQYF	TGCAGCGTTGATAGATCCCAAGAGACCCAGTACTTC
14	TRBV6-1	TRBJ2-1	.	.	CASRQEGYDKRQFF	TGTGCCAGCAGGCAGGAGGGGTACGACAAGCGGCAGTTCTTC
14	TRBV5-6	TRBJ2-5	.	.	CASSLVLVGETQYF	TGTGCCAGCAGCTTGGTACTAGTTGGCGAGACCCAGTACTTC
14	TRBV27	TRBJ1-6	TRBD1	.	CASRETGENSPLHF	TGTGCCAGCAGGGAAACAGGGGAGAATTCACCCCTCCACTTT
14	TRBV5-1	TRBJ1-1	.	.	CASSFEELNTEAFF	TGCGCCAGCAGCTTTGAAGAGTTGAACACTGAAGCTTTCTTT
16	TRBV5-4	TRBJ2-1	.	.	CASSFSPGEAYNEQFF	TGTGCCAGCAGCTTCTCTCCGGGAGAGGCCTACAATGAGCAGTTCTTC
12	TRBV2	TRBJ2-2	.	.	CASSGNTGELFF	TGTGCCAGCAGCGGGAACACCGGGGAGCTGTTTTTT
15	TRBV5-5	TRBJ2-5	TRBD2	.	CASKLGPFGGETQYF	TGTGCCAGCAAACTTGGTCCTTTCGGGGGGGAGACCCAGTACTTC
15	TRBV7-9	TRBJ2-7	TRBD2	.	CASSLASGGTYEQYF	TGTGCCAGCAGCCTAGCTAGCGGGGGAACCTACGAGCAGTACTTC
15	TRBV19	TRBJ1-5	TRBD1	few	CASSSRQGLNQPQHF	TGTGCCAGTAGCAGCCGACAGGGACTCAATCAGCCCCAGCATTTT
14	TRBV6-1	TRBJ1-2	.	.	CASSVGLTNYGYTF	TGTGCCAGCAGTGTGGGACTGACTAACTATGGCTACACCTTC
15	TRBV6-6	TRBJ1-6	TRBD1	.	CASSLDRVGNSPLHF	TGTGCCAGCAGCCTAGACAGGGTCGGCAATTCACCCCTCCACTTT
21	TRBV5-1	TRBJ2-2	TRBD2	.	CASSPEPGTSGRVGNTGELFF	TGCGCCAGCAGCCCCGAACCCGGGACTAGCGGGAGGGTGGGGAACACCGGGGAGCTGTTTTTT
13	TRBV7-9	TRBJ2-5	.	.	CASSPDRKETQYF	TGTGCCAGCAGCCCAGACAGAAAAGAGACCCAGTACTTC
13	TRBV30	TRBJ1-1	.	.	CAWTTMGHTEAFF	TGTGCCTGGACGACGATGGGGCACACTGAAGCTTTCTTT
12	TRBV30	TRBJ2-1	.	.	CAWSTQGFEQFF	TGTGCCTGGAGTACCCAGGGATTTGAGCAGTTCTTC
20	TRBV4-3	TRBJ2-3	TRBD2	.	CASSQDRGTSGRAQTDTQYF	TGCGCCAGCAGCCAAGATCGCGGGACTAGCGGGAGGGCCCAGACAGATACGCAGTATTTT
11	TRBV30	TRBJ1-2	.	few	CAWQFMAGYTF	TGTGCCTGGCAGTTTATGGCTGGCTACACCTTC
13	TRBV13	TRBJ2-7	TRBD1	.	CASSRDRAHEQYF	TGTGCCAGCAGCAGAGACAGGGCCCACGAGCAGTACTTC
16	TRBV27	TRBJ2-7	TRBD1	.	CASSLTGTGVTYEQYF	TGTGCCAGCAGTTTGACAGGGACAGGAGTCACCTACGAGCAGTACTTC
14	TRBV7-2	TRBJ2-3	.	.	CASSFDSRTDTQYF	TGTGCCAGCAGCTTTGACAGCCGCACAGATACGCAGTATTTT
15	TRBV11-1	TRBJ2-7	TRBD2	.	CASSPIAGLGYEQYF	TGTGCCAGCAGCCCCATAGCGGGATTGGGATACGAGCAGTACTTC
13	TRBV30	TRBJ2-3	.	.	CAWSVGFTDTQYF	TGTGCCTGGAGTGTTGGCTTTACAGATACGCAGTATTTT
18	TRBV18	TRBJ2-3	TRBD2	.	CASSPTGLAGPGTDTQYF	TGTGCCAGCTCACCAACCGGGTTAGCGGGCCCTGGCACAGATACGCAGTATTTT
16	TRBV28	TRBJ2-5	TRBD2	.	CASSTPGLGNRETQYF	TGTGCCAGCAGTACTCCGGGACTAGGGAACAGGGAGACCCAGTACTTC
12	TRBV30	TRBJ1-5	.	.	CAWSQGIQPQHF	TGTGCCTGGAGCCAGGGGATTCAGCCCCAGCATTTT
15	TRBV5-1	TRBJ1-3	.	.	CASSLSGGTGNTIYF	TGCGCCAGCAGCCTGAGCGGGGGCACTGGAAACACCATATATTTT
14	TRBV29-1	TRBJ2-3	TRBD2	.	CSVRTSASTDTQYF	TGCAGCGTCCGGACTAGCGCAAGCACAGATACGCAGTATTTT
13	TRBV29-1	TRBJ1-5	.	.	CSVSTGLNQPQHF	TGCAGCGTCTCAACAGGGCTCAATCAGCCCCAGCATTTT
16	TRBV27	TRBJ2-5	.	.	CASSSYRVGVQETQYF	TGTGCCAGCAGTTCGTATCGCGTGGGAGTGCAAGAGACCCAGTACTTC
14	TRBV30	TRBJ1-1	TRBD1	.	CAWGGTGVLTEAFF	TGTGCCTGGGGAGGGACAGGGGTCCTAACTGAAGCTTTCTTT
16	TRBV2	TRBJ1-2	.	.	CASSDPGRGHNYGYTF	TGTGCCAGCAGTGATCCCGGCAGGGGCCATAACTATGGCTACACCTTC
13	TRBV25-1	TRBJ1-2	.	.	CASSESGGRSYTF	TGTGCCAGCAGTGAATCCGGAGGAAGGTCCTACACCTTC
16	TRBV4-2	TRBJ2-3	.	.	CASSQEAIRGSDTQYF	TGTGCCAGCAGCCAAGAGGCGATAAGGGGCTCAGATACGCAGTATTTT
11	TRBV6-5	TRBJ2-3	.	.	CATGRTDTQYF	TGTGCCACCGGTCGCACAGATACGCAGTATTTT
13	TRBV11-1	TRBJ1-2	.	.	CASSPQGNYGYTF	TGTGCCAGCAGCCCCCAGGGGAACTATGGCTACACCTTC
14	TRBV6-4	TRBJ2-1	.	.	CASSDSTGGDEQFF	TGTGCCAGCAGTGACTCTACAGGGGGGGATGAGCAGTTCTTC
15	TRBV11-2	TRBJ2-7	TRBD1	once	CASSYPGQGRNEQYF	TGTGCCAGCAGCTACCCGGGACAGGGCCGGAACGAGCAGTACTTC
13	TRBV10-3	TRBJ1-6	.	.	CAMQETNNSPLHF	TGTGCCATGCAGGAAACGAATAATTCACCCCTCCACTTT
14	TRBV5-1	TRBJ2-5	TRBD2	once	CASRLAGGRETQYF	TGCGCCAGCCGACTAGCGGGGGGCAGGGAGACCCAGTACTTC
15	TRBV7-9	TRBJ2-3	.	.	CASSLGQISSDTQYF	TGTGCCAGCAGCTTAGGGCAGATTTCTTCGGATACGCAGTATTTT
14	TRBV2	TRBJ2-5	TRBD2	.	CASSGLAGPETQYF	TGTGCCAGCAGCGGACTAGCGGGACCAGAGACCCAGTACTTC
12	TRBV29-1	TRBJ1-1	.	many	CSVATMNTEAFF	TGCAGCGTTGCCACTATGAACACTGAAGCTTTCTTT
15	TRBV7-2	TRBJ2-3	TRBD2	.	CASSLALAGTDTQYF	TGTGCCAGCAGCTTAGCTCTAGCGGGCACAGATACGCAGTATTTT
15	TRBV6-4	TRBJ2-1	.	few	CASSEGQAGGDEQFF	TGTGCCAGCAGTGAAGGGCAGGCCGGCGGGGATGAGCAGTTCTTC
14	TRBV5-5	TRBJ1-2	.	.	CASSLGPRAYGYTF	TGTGCCAGCAGCTTGGGACCCAGGGCCTATGGCTACACCTTC
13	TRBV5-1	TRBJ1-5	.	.	CASRGDGNQPQHF	TGCGCCAGCCGCGGTGACGGGAATCAGCCCCAGCATTTT
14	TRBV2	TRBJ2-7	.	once	CASTQQQGLNEQYF	TGTGCCAGCACACAACAACAGGGATTAAACGAGCAGTACTTC